This TCR beta chain originates from a study of control samples from healthy donors and cancer patients. The V gene's germline CDR1 is PRHDT and CDR2 FYEKMQ (reference sequence). The CDR3 covers 13 residues. Trimming stripped 4 bases from V and 1 base from J, with 7 bases between. TCRdb's table, derived via immunoSEQ multiplex PCR, lists solely in-frame clones and lacks some. Of 120,000 to 150,000 clones in the sample, more than 85% are singletons; the top ten hold 3% to 3.5%. V and J are TRBV13 and TRBJ1-1; weak D call: TRBD1 (5 bases). Specimen: blood. The source is a man aged 30 to 39 in good health. CDR3 nucleotide sequence: TGTGCCAGCAGCTCGACAGAGAACACTGAAGCTTTCTTT. This encodes CASSSTENTEAFF.